This entry lists 24 T cell receptor beta chains sequenced from one sample in a study of CD8+CD57+ T cells in acquired aplastic anemia. Using genomic DNA as the template, TCR beta VDJ and CDR3 profiling was carried out. TCRdb processed the reads anew with MiXCR; each CDR3 protein has one entry. The sample includes more than 150,000 distinct CDR3 sequences, roughly 50% of them seen just once. Individuals selected for sequencing had exhibited CD8+CD57+ cell expansion on flow cytometry. Sequencing was done on a sample of sorted CD4+, CD8+, or CD8+CD57+ T cells (not recorded which) from PBMCs. The receptors were gathered from a human donor with aplastic anemia.

This clonotype was detected ten times or more. V usage is TRBV19 and J usage is TRBJ1-2; 7 bases map to TRBD1. The CDR3 consists of 16 residues. V gave up 8 bases and J gave up 0 bases; unmatched junction bases: 12. Germline V CDR1 and CDR2: LNHDA, SQIVND (reference sequence). DNA of the CDR3: TGTGCCAGTGCACCGCCCGGGACAGCAGCTAACTATGGCTACACCTTC. Amino acids: CASAPPGTAANYGYTF.

The chain uses TRBV20-1 and TRBJ1-2; tentatively, D is TRBD1 (6 bases). The CDR3 runs to 15 residues. V lost 3 bases, J lost 5 bases, and 19 bases lay in between. Germline-derived CDR1 and CDR2 are DFQATT and SNEGSKA (reference sequence). CDR3 residues: CSASSSWTAKYGYTF. CDR3 bases: TGCAGTGCTAGCTCTTCATGGACAGCCAAATATGGCTACACCTTC.

A few counts support this clonotype. This chain links TRBV12-5 with TRBJ1-3, with D possibly being TRBD1 (5 bases). This CDR3 has 15 amino acids. With 5 bases removed from V and 0 bases from J, the gap between germline ends came to 11 bases. Per the germline V gene, CDR1 is LGHNT and CDR2 is FRNRAP. CDR3: CASGQGGASGNTIYF. The DNA of the CDR3 is TGTGCTAGTGGTCAGGGAGGGGCCTCTGGAAACACCATATATTTT.

This clonotype was seen at least ten times. This chain connects TRBV24-1 to TRBJ2-1, with D perhaps matching TRBD1 or TRBD2 (5 bases each). Germline lookup yields CDR1 KGHDR and CDR2 SFDVKD. Trimming pared 3 bases from V and 10 bases from J, leaving 15 bases between. The CDR3 is 14 amino acids. The CDR3 bases are TGTGCCACCAGTGATGTGGGACGGCAGACAGAGCAGTTCTTC. This codes for CATSDVGRQTEQFF.

This clonotype was picked up many times. This rearrangement joins TRBV4-2 to TRBJ1-5; D gene ambiguous. The germline V and J ends were trimmed by 4 bases and 4 bases, with 17 bases remaining between them. The CDR3 sequence is 16 residues long. Germline V lookup: CDR1 LGHNA, CDR2 YNFKEQ. CDR3 amino acids: CASSPDGIRINQPQHF. CDR3 in DNA: TGTGCCAGCAGCCCTGACGGAATCCGGATAAATCAGCCCCAGCATTTT.

This clonotype has at least ten counts. The chain employs TRBV11-3 and TRBJ2-7, with 10 bases fitting TRBD2. CDR1 is SGHNT and CDR2 is YENEEA in the germline V gene. V gave up 0 bases and J gave up 4 bases; unmatched junction bases: 12. The CDR3 contains 18 residues. DNA for the CDR3: TGTGCCAGCAGCTTAGATTCGGCGCTAGCGGGAGTGGCTTACGAGCAGTACGTC. As protein: CASSLDSALAGVAYEQYV.

This clonotype was recorded many times. The chain links TRBV7-9 to TRBJ1-1; 7 bases are a match to TRBD1. CDR3 length: 15 residues. With 0 bases clipped from V and 4 bases from J, the junction kept 5 bases outside the gene matches. Germline CDR1 and CDR2: SEHNR and FQNEAQ (reference sequence). This CDR3 reads CASSLAQGGFTEAFF. The CDR3 nucleotides are TGTGCCAGCAGCTTAGCTCAGGGGGGTTTCACTGAAGCTTTCTTT. Using reference TRBV7-9 and TRBJ1-1 for the parts outside the CDR3, the full variable domain is DTGVSQNPRHKITKRGQNVTFRCDPISEHNRLYWYRQTLGQGPEFLTYFQNEAQLEKSRLLSDRFSAERPKGSFSTLEIQRTEQGDSAMYLCASSLAQGGFTEAFFGQGTRLTVV.

This clonotype appeared once. The V and J genes are TRBV15 and TRBJ2-7, with D hard to call. V was cut by 1 base and J by 3 bases, with 16 bases left in between. The CDR3 has 16 residues. CDR1 is LNHNV and CDR2 is YYDKDF in the germline V gene (reference sequence). This chain's CDR3 is CATSRGKSMELYEQYF. CDR3 nucleotide sequence: TGTGCCACCAGCAGAGGTAAATCTATGGAACTCTACGAGCAGTACTTC.

About this clonotype: Lacking the conserved final phenylalanine or tryptophan, this CDR3 likely reflects a read error. CDR3 DNA: TGTGCCAGCAGCTTAGCTTCCACTGAAGCTTTCCTT. Protein sequence: CASSLASTEAFL. V is TRBV7-2 and J is TRBJ1-1; D not certain. This CDR3 is built from 12 residues. Germline assignment: CDR1 SGHTA and CDR2 FQGNSA. Trimming removed 0 bases at V and 4 bases at J, with 3 bases between.

This clonotype was detected a few times. This sequence joins TRBV3-1 and TRBJ1-1, with TRBD1 matching over 9 bases. The CDR3 has 14 amino acids. Unmatched junction bases numbered 3, after V lost 6 bases and J lost 1 base. Per germline, CDR1 LGHDT and CDR2 YNNKEL (reference sequence). CDR3 sequence reads: CASRRGQGNTEAFF. The CDR3 DNA reads as TGTGCCAGCAGACGGGGACAGGGGAACACTGAAGCTTTCTTT.

The J gene is TRBJ1-1, the V gene TRBV10-3, with D possibly matching TRBD1 (6 bases). The V gene's germline CDR1 is ENHRY and CDR2 SYGVKD. V was cut by 2 bases and J by 3 bases, with 10 bases left in between. The CDR3 consists of 14 residues. CDR3 sequence: CAISERGVDTEAFF. The CDR3 DNA reads as TGTGCCATCAGTGAGAGGGGGGTCGACACTGAAGCTTTCTTT.

The chain joins TRBV7-2 to TRBJ2-5, with 9 bases fitting TRBD2. In germline, CDR1 is SGHTA, CDR2 FQGNSA. This CDR3 has 15 residues. V gave up 6 bases and J gave up 2 bases; unmatched junction bases: 7. In nucleotides, the CDR3 is TGTGCCAGCAGTTCCCCGACTAGCGGACAAGAGACCCAGTACTTC. Translated, it gives CASSSPTSGQETQYF.

The sample holds a few counts of this clonotype. The CDR3 spells CASSDPYEQYF. The DNA of the CDR3 is TGTGCCAGCAGTGATCCCTACGAGCAGTACTTC. V is TRBV2 and J is TRBJ2-7, with D hard to call. The CDR3 spans 11 residues. V gave up 3 bases and J gave up 2 bases, with 2 bases separating them. Germline assignment: CDR1 SNHLY and CDR2 FYNNEI.

The CDR3 loop is CASRGGTGNYGYTF. The CDR3 region has the DNA TGTGCCAGCAGGGGCGGGACAGGGAACTATGGCTACACCTTC. The chain employs TRBV2 and TRBJ1-2; 9 bases match TRBD1. Germline V gene sequence: CDR1 SNHLY, CDR2 FYNNEI. V was clipped by 6 bases and J by 2 bases; unmatched bases: 4. The CDR3 length is 14 residues.

The genes are TRBV6-1 and TRBJ1-1, with TRBD1 identical over 9 bases. Germline assignment: CDR1 MNHNS and CDR2 SASEGT. This CDR3 has 15 amino acids. J was trimmed by 6 bases and V by 8 bases; bases with no gene match: 13. CDR3 in DNA: TGTGCCAGCCGGAGATCCGGGACAGGGACCTCTGAAGCTTTCTTT. Amino acid sequence: CASRRSGTGTSEAFF.

In this sample, this clonotype turned up many times. The genes are TRBV9 and TRBJ2-2, with a tentative D call TRBD1 (6 bases). CDR1 and CDR2 from the germline V gene are SGDLS and YYNGEE. V dropped 2 bases and J dropped 6 bases, with 14 bases sitting between them. This CDR3 spans 15 amino acids. Written as DNA, the CDR3 is TGTGCCAGCAGCGTCGCCACAGGGTTGGCCGGGGAGCTGTTTTTT. This codes for CASSVATGLAGELFF.

This clonotype was seen more than once but under ten times. The chain uses TRBV10-3 and TRBJ1-4; 8 bases are a match to TRBD1. This CDR3 is built from 15 residues. The V and J ends lost 5 bases and 4 bases, in that order; junction bases with no gene match: 6. Germline V gene data show CDR1 as ENHRY and CDR2 as SYGVKD. CDR3: CAISPGQGDNEKLFF. DNA of the CDR3: TGTGCCATCAGTCCAGGACAGGGAGATAATGAAAAACTGTTTTTT.

The chain carries TRBV7-3 and TRBJ2-7; D ambiguous. The CDR3 runs to 13 residues. Germline assignment: CDR1 SGHTA and CDR2 FQGTGA. Trimming took off 3 bases at V and 2 bases at J, with 8 bases between the two ends. CDR3 region: CASSLAAAYEQYF. Written as DNA, the CDR3 is TGTGCCAGCAGCTTGGCTGCAGCCTACGAGCAGTACTTC.

V and J are TRBV19 and TRBJ2-1; TRBD2 agrees at 8 bases. The J segment lost 4 bases and the V segment lost 0 bases, leaving 2 bases of the junction unmatched. Looked up from germline, CDR1 is LNHDA and CDR2 is SQIVND (reference sequence). The CDR3 spans 15 residues. CDR3 amino acids: CASSIERGVYNEQFF. The DNA of the CDR3 is TGTGCCAGTAGTATAGAGCGGGGGGTGTACAATGAGCAGTTCTTC. Complete variable domain (other parts from reference TRBV19 and TRBJ2-1): DGGITQSPKYLFRKEGQNVTLSCEQNLNHDAMYWYRQDPGQGLRLIYYSQIVNDFQKGDIAEGYSVSREKKESFPLTVTSAQKNPTAFYLCASSIERGVYNEQFFGPGTRLTVL.

The chain uses TRBV7-6 and TRBJ1-6; D unresolved. Germline CDR1 is SGHVS and CDR2 is FNYEAQ. V shed 2 bases and J shed 10 bases, with 9 bases lying between them. This CDR3 is built from 13 residues. The CDR3 coding sequence is TGTGCCAGCAGCTTATTAGCGGACTCACCCCTCCACTTT. Its protein product is CASSLLADSPLHF.

This clonotype has a count of ten or more. This sequence joins TRBV6-1 and TRBJ1-5; perhaps TRBD1 as D (6 bases). With 7 bases removed from V and 6 bases from J, the gap between germline ends came to 13 bases. This CDR3 contains 13 residues. Germline lookup yields CDR1 MNHNS and CDR2 SASEGT. The CDR3 is CASTTTGSQPQHF. The CDR3 DNA reads TGTGCCAGCACCACCACAGGGAGTCAGCCCCAGCATTTT.

V and J are TRBV7-2 and TRBJ1-1, with D unresolved. Trimming stripped 7 bases from V and 6 bases from J, with 21 bases between. This CDR3 is built from 15 residues. The germline V gene encodes CDR1 SGHTA and CDR2 FQGNSA. The CDR3 reads CASILQPKPNAEAFF. Written as DNA, the CDR3 is TGTGCCAGCATCCTTCAGCCTAAACCTAACGCTGAAGCTTTCTTT.

At least ten counts were recorded for this clonotype. J is TRBJ1-2 and V is TRBV12-3 or TRBV12-4; D is uncertain. The CDR3 runs 12 residues. The ends were cut back, 7 bases at V and 4 bases at J, with 10 bases in the middle. The CDR3 DNA follows: TGTGCCAGCACTCCGGGGTTCTATGGCTACACCTTC. It encodes CASTPGFYGYTF.

The CDR3 is CSARSDFGDDQETQYF. The CDR3 DNA follows: TGCAGTGCTAGGTCCGACTTTGGTGACGACCAAGAGACCCAGTACTTC. The rearrangement links TRBV20-1 to TRBJ2-5; no clear D. Trimming cost V 3 bases and J 0 bases, with 17 bases left between them. CDR3 length: 16 amino acids. The germline CDR1 and CDR2 sequences are DFQATT and SNEGSKA (reference sequence).